This T cell receptor (beta chain) was identified during a study of shared clonotypes between healthy human individuals. As for the study in general: CD8 memory received one plate per donor, CD8 naive two, CD4 memory three and CD4 naive three. Study-wide findings and caveats: Among donors, the sharing of clonotypes was expected to be influenced by sequencing depth.

Into CD45RA+ naive and CD45RA-negative memory subsets, the CD4+ cells were split. Each PCR replicate from the sorted subsets contained roughly 210 ng DNA, which is tens of thousands of T cell genomes. Measured with immunoSEQ multiplex PCR; TCRdb has only the in-frame clones, and not every one. The sample holds 950,000 to 1,300,000 clones, roughly 80% seen once. This clone came up many times. No antigen is known for it. The germline gives CDR1 SGHDT, CDR2 YYEEEE. J gave up 1 base and V 0 bases, and 4 bases lay outside the gene matches. CDR3 size: 15 residues. The sequenced sample consisted of memory CD4+ T cells sorted from blood. Documented subset: CD45RA-negative fraction. This rearrangement joins TRBV5-6 to TRBJ2-7; 7 nucleotides match TRBD2. This TCR was sampled from a man aged 18 to 35 in good health. DNA of the CDR3: TGTGCCAGCAGCTTGGGTCTAGCGGCATCCTACGAGCAGTACTTC. It is translated as CASSLGLAASYEQYF.